These 26 T cell receptor beta chains share one sample of origin, sequenced in a study of blood T cell repertoires in COVID-19. Only in-frame clones appear in the TCRdb table, and some are missing; sequencing was by immunoSEQ multiplex PCR. The data contain 200,000 to 250,000 clones, around 87% of them singletons. The sample taken for sequencing was peripheral blood. All receptors come from a woman in her 50s with COVID-19, enrolled during active disease.

The V and J genes are TRBV18 and TRBJ2-3; 7 bases match TRBD2. CDR3 length: 16 amino acids. The V segment lost 2 bases and the J segment 0 bases; nucleotides outside the gene matches: 5. Germline CDR1 reads KGHSH; CDR2 reads LQKENI. The CDR3 nucleotides read TGTGCCAGCTCACCAGGACTAGTCCCCAGCACAGATACGCAGTATTTT. Translated, it gives CASSPGLVPSTDTQYF.

This clone was recorded only once. The genes are TRBV2 and TRBJ2-1, with D possibly matching TRBD1 (6 bases). V gave up 6 bases and J gave up 9 bases, with 15 bases separating them. CDR3 length: 13 amino acids. Germline V gene lookup returns CDR1 SNHLY and CDR2 FYNNEI. CDR3 loop: CASRLQGDGEQFF. CDR3 DNA: TGTGCCAGCAGGCTACAGGGTGACGGTGAGCAGTTCTTC.

The chain couples TRBV9 to TRBJ2-2; D gene ambiguous. Germline lookup yields CDR1 SGDLS and CDR2 YYNGEE. CDR3 length: 14 amino acids. The germline V and J ends were trimmed by 5 bases and 0 bases, with 8 bases remaining between them. The CDR3: CASSPTSNTGELFF. The CDR3 region has the DNA TGTGCCAGCAGTCCCACATCGAACACCGGGGAGCTGTTTTTT. Full variable domain (rest looked up from reference TRBV9 and TRBJ2-2): DSGVTQTPKHLITATGQRVTLRCSPRSGDLSVYWYQQSLDQGLQFLIQYYNGEERAKGNILERFSAQQFPDLHSELNLSSLELGDSALYFCASSPTSNTGELFFGEGSRLTVL.

The sample holds one count of this clone. CDR3 sequence (DNA): TGTGCCCCCGGGGGACAGGGGGCGAGGGAGACTAATGAAAAACTGTTTTTT. Amino acids: CAPGGQGARETNEKLFF. The rearrangement uses TRBV24-1 and TRBJ1-4, with 12 bases identical to TRBD1. Germline-derived CDR1 and CDR2 are KGHDR and SFDVKD. This CDR3 spans 17 amino acids. Trimming took 12 bases from V and 2 from J; bases not matched to a gene: 12.

V usage is TRBV6-5 and J usage is TRBJ1-2; the match to TRBD1 covers 9 bases. This CDR3 comprises 13 residues. With 6 bases clipped from V and 8 bases from J, the junction kept 7 bases outside the gene matches. Germline assignment: CDR1 MNHEY and CDR2 SVGAGI. The CDR3 loop is CASSDRGGGGYTF. The CDR3 region has the DNA TGTGCCAGCAGCGACAGGGGGGGAGGCGGCTACACCTTC.

This clone was recorded a few times. This sequence joins TRBV4-1 and TRBJ2-1; 8 bases align to TRBD1. The germline CDR1 and CDR2 sequences are MGHRA and YSYEKL. J was trimmed by 8 bases and V by 6 bases; bases with no gene match: 3. The CDR3 length is 12 residues. For the CDR3, the DNA is TGCGCCAGCAGGGACAGGGATTATGAGCAGTTCTTC. As protein: CASRDRDYEQFF.

In its sample, this clone was seen once. The CDR3 DNA is TGCGCCAGCAGTGAGGACAGTTTCGCAACTAATGAAAAACTGTTTTTT. It is translated as CASSEDSFATNEKLFF. The chain is built from TRBV10-2 and TRBJ1-4; D is possibly TRBD1 (5 bases). The length of the CDR3 is 16 residues. Germline V CDR1 and CDR2: WSHSY, SAAADI. The ends were cut back, 2 bases at V and 0 bases at J, with 10 bases in the middle.

The chain uses TRBV19 and TRBJ1-1; D ambiguous. Trimming left V 9 bases short and J 7 bases short, with 15 bases between. This CDR3 is built from 12 residues. The germline CDR1 and CDR2 sequences are LNHDA and SQIVND (reference sequence). The CDR3, as DNA: TGTGCCAGCCTTGACCTAGAGGGTGAAGCTTTCTTT. It is translated as CASLDLEGEAFF.

The count of this clone is one. The chain employs TRBV28 and TRBJ2-7, with D perhaps TRBD1 (5 bases). The CDR3 consists of 13 residues. Trimming took 3 bases from V and 5 from J, leaving 11 bases between them. Per germline, CDR1 MDHEN and CDR2 SYDVKM. CDR3 residues: CASSFQGINEQYV. CDR3 DNA sequence: TGTGCCAGCAGTTTTCAGGGTATCAACGAGCAGTACGTC.

This clone was seen only once. V and J are TRBV30 and TRBJ1-2; TRBD1 aligns across 9 bases. Germline V gene data show CDR1 as GTSNPN and CDR2 as SVGIG (reference sequence). The CDR3 is 12 amino acids. Trimming at V came to 4 bases and at J to 7 bases, leaving 4 bases not matched to a gene. CDR3 region: CAWILDRGGYTF. As DNA, the CDR3 is TGTGCCTGGATCCTGGACAGGGGTGGCTACACCTTC.

The rearrangement joins TRBV18 to TRBJ1-2; D might be TRBD1 (6 bases). Germline lookup yields CDR1 KGHSH and CDR2 LQKENI. The CDR3 runs 16 residues. The V gene lost 3 bases and the J gene lost 8 bases, with 22 bases spanning the gap. In nucleotides, the CDR3 is TGTGCCAGCTCACCTACCGGTGGGGGCGCCGTCTTCGGCTACACCTTC. This translates into CASSPTGGGAVFGYTF.

This sequence joins TRBV4-3 and TRBJ2-1; 9 nucleotides agree with TRBD2. The CDR3 loop spans 15 amino acids. Germline CDR1 LGHNA, CDR2 YSLEER. J lost 9 bases, V lost 1 base, and 7 bases had no gene match. CDR3 coding DNA: TGCGCCAGCAGCCAAGCGCAGCGGGGGGTGGGTGAGCAGTTCTTC. Amino acids: CASSQAQRGVGEQFF.

This sequence joins TRBV7-2 and TRBJ2-5; no definite D call. Germline V gene lookup returns CDR1 SGHTA and CDR2 FQGNSA. The CDR3 contains 13 residues. V lost 6 bases and J lost 1, with 9 bases in between. CDR3 amino acids: CASSYSLQETQYF. In DNA, the CDR3 is TGTGCCAGCAGTTACTCCCTCCAAGAGACCCAGTACTTC. Variable domain in full (rest from reference TRBV7-2 and TRBJ2-5): GAGVSQSPSNKVTEKGKDVELRCDPISGHTALYWYRQSLGQGLEFLIYFQGNSAPDKSGLPSDRFSAERTGGSVSTLTIQRTQQEDSAVYLCASSYSLQETQYFGPGTRLLVL.

The chain employs TRBV6-8 and TRBJ1-2, with 10 nucleotides matching TRBD1. The junction had 9 bases not matched to a gene; V was cut back by 7 bases and J by 7 bases. The CDR3 is 14 residues long. The germline CDR1 and CDR2 sequences are MNHGY and SAAAGT. CDR3 residues: CASIAGQGPPGYTF. DNA for the CDR3: TGTGCCAGCATCGCGGGACAGGGGCCCCCTGGCTACACCTTC.

J is TRBJ1-5 and V is TRBV6-5, with 8 bases that match TRBD1. After removal of 6 bases from V and 6 bases from J, the junction contained 7 bases not matched to a gene. The CDR3 covers 14 residues. Germline CDR1 MNHEY, CDR2 SVGAGI. The CDR3 region has the DNA TGTGCCAGCAGACCCGACAGGGGTGGTCAGCCCCAGCATTTT. Translation gives CASRPDRGGQPQHF.

The V call is TRBV6-2 or TRBV6-3, the J call TRBJ1-6; possibly TRBD1 for D (5 bases). V was trimmed by 5 bases and J by 3 bases, leaving 11 bases between them. Germline V gene lookup returns CDR1 MNHEY and CDR2 SVGEGT. The CDR3 loop spans 15 amino acids. The CDR3 sequence is CASSSPGHYNSPLHF. Written as DNA, the CDR3 is TGTGCCAGCAGTAGCCCCGGACACTATAATTCACCCCTCCACTTT.

The chain joins TRBV7-3 to TRBJ2-2, with 9 bases matching TRBD1. The CDR3 is 16 residues long. V trimming: 5 bases; J trimming: 2 bases; junction bases outside the gene matches: 6. The V gene's germline CDR1 is SGHTA and CDR2 FQGTGA. Written as DNA, the CDR3 is TGTGCCAGCAGCACAGACAGGGGGGCCAACACCGGGGAGCTGTTTTTT. As protein: CASSTDRGANTGELFF.

The chain uses TRBV7-2 and TRBJ2-1, with D tentatively TRBD2 (6 bases). V lost 2 bases and J lost 1, with 18 bases in between. Germline loops: CDR1 SGHTA, CDR2 FQGNSA. The CDR3 length is 18 residues. The CDR3 region is CASSLRRGGGVSYNEQFF. CDR3 nucleotides: TGTGCCAGCAGCTTAAGACGTGGCGGCGGGGTTTCCTACAATGAGCAGTTCTTC.

The rearrangement uses TRBV6-2 or TRBV6-3 and TRBJ1-2; D gene uncertain. In germline, CDR1 is MNHEY, CDR2 SVGEGT. V shed 5 bases and J shed 3 bases, with 16 bases lying between them. CDR3 length: 15 amino acids. CDR3 nucleotide sequence: TGTGCCAGCAGTGTCCAGCGGGGTAAATACTATGGCTACACCTTC. Its protein product is CASSVQRGKYYGYTF.

This sequence joins TRBV19 and TRBJ1-3; TRBD1 is a possible D gene (5 bases). Trimming shortened V by 6 bases and J by 0 bases, and 12 bases separated the two germline ends. Germline CDR1 LNHDA, CDR2 SQIVND (reference sequence). This CDR3 contains 15 residues. Here the CDR3 DNA reads TGTGCCAGTAGCTCCAGGGAAAGCTCTGGAAACACCATATATTTT. It specifies CASSSRESSGNTIYF. The entire variable domain, with the rest obtained from reference TRBV19 and TRBJ1-3, is as follows: DGGITQSPKYLFRKEGQNVTLSCEQNLNHDAMYWYRQDPGQGLRLIYYSQIVNDFQKGDIAEGYSVSREKKESFPLTVTSAQKNPTAFYLCASSSRESSGNTIYFGEGSWLTVV.

The genes are TRBV12-5 and TRBJ1-4; TRBD1 matches 11 bases. The germline CDR1 and CDR2 sequences are LGHNT and FRNRAP. V lost 6 bases to trimming and J lost 10 bases; unmatched junction nucleotides: 10. The CDR3 has 15 residues. The CDR3, as DNA: TGTGCTAGTGGACTCGGACAGGGGGCTGAGAGAAAACTGTTTTTT. Protein: CASGLGQGAERKLFF.

The chain is built from TRBV13 and TRBJ2-1; D possibly corresponds to TRBD2 (7 bases). The V end lost 1 base, the J end lost 0 bases, and 13 bases lay between the germline ends. CDR3 length: 17 residues. Germline V gene sequence: CDR1 PRHDT, CDR2 FYEKMQ (reference sequence). Written as DNA, the CDR3 is TGTGCCAGCAGCTTAGCCGGGGGGCCAAGCTCCTACAATGAGCAGTTCTTC. Protein sequence: CASSLAGGPSSYNEQFF.

V and J are TRBV2 and TRBJ2-3; perhaps TRBD2 as D (6 bases). This CDR3 comprises 15 residues. The V gene's germline CDR1 is SNHLY and CDR2 FYNNEI. With 0 bases removed from V and 3 bases from J, the gap between germline ends came to 10 bases. CDR3 nucleotide sequence: TGTGCCAGCAGTGAAGCGCTACGGGAGACAGATACGCAGTATTTT. This encodes CASSEALRETDTQYF.

This clone appeared a single time. The chain combines TRBV25-1 with TRBJ2-3; TRBD1 aligns across 8 bases. The CDR3 has 14 residues. V shed 10 bases and J 2 bases; nucleotides not matched to a gene: 8. CDR1 is MGHDK, CDR2 SYGVNS, per germline. The CDR3 region is CATIGQGFTDTQYF. CDR3 sequence (DNA): TGTGCCACCATAGGACAGGGTTTCACAGATACGCAGTATTTT.

In this sample, this clone turned up a few times. The chain joins TRBV10-1 to TRBJ2-2; possible D gene TRBD2, 6 bases. The CDR3 loop spans 16 amino acids. Germline V gene lookup returns CDR1 WNHNN and CDR2 SYGVQD (reference sequence). V lost 2 bases and J 5 bases, leaving 15 bases between the germline ends. CDR3 coding DNA: TGCGCCAGCAGTGAGGGGGTAGCGGCTTTAACCGGGGAGCTGTTTTTT. This codes for CASSEGVAALTGELFF.

This clone turned up a few times. This sequence joins TRBV4-2 and TRBJ1-2; D may be TRBD1 (5 bases). The CDR3 runs to 14 residues. In germline, CDR1 is LGHNA, CDR2 YNFKEQ. Deletions cut 1 base from V and 5 bases from J, with 11 bases between. CDR3 in DNA: TGTGCCAGCAGCCAAGGCGGGACCGCGTATGGCTACACCTTC. It yields the protein CASSQGGTAYGYTF.